The T cell receptor (beta chain) under discussion was sequenced for a study of identical twins. The authors used template switching to add a universal primer site and gave cDNA unique molecular identifiers. One entry per CDR3 protein, called by TCRdb with MiXCR from the 5' RACE reads. Among 550,000 to 700,000 distinct CDR3 sequences listed, just under 10% were seen once. General study results and limits: Instead of following the same donors, the conclusions were based on cross-sectional statistical analysis. Cord blood beta clonotypes that were abundant carried fewer insertions, and memory repertoires showed no such trend. For out-of-frame beta sequences, excess twin sharing was weaker.

In regard to this clonotype: No antigen is known for it.

The V segment lost 3 bases and the J segment 5 bases; nucleotides outside the gene matches: 7. CDR1 SGHVS and CDR2 FNYEAQ come from the germline V gene. CDR3 length: 16 amino acids. These same data were also listed under a study on yellow fever vaccine responses in identical twins.

This sequence originates from a woman aged 18-30 years in good health. What was sequenced was PBMCs. V usage is TRBV7-6 and J usage is TRBJ2-3; 11 bases agree with TRBD2. CDR3 in amino acids: CASSLLAGGPRDTQYF. As DNA, the CDR3 is TGTGCCAGCAGCTTGTTAGCGGGAGGGCCTCGAGATACGCAGTATTTT.